This T cell receptor (beta chain) comes out of a study of shared clonotypes between healthy human individuals. This clone was recorded a few times. Germline values: CDR1 MDHEN, CDR2 SYDVKM. The CDR3 has 15 amino acids. With 3 bases clipped from V and 6 bases from J, the junction kept 10 bases outside the gene matches. Original processing notes: There were no quality scores in the junction-only immunoSEQ sequences, so filtering differed. Profiling relied on immunoSEQ multiplex PCR, and the TCRdb table lists in-frame clones only, not all of them. D and trimming come from the DNA, and the V and J calls and clone size come from that table. The sample contains about half a million clones, around 73% of which appear only once. Healthy HIV-negative adults without recent acute infections or vaccinations served as donors.

The sequence was collected from a woman between 35 and 50 years old in good health. Some clones in this sample may be carry-over from other donors' samples. Specimen: PBMCs. The chain links TRBV28 to TRBJ1-2; 7 bases line up with TRBD1. CDR3 nucleotide sequence: TGTGCCAGCAGTTTTACAAGGACAGGTTTAAATGGCTACACCTTC. This gives the protein CASSFTRTGLNGYTF.